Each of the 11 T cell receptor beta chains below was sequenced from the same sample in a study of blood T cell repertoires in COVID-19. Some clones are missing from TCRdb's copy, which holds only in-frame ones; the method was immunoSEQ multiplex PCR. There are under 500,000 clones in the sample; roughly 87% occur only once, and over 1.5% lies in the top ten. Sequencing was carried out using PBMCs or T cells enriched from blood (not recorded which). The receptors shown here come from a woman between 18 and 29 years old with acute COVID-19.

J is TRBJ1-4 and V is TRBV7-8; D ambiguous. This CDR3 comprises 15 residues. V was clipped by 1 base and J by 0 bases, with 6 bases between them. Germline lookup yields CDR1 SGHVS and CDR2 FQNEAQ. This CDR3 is CASSLGGTTNEKLFF. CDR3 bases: TGTGCCAGCAGCTTAGGCGGAACAACTAATGAAAAACTGTTTTTT.

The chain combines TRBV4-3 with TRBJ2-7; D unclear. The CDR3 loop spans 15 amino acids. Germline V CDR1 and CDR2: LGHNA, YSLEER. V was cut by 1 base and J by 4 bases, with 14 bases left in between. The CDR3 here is CASSQVLDRSYEQYF. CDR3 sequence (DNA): TGCGCCAGCAGCCAAGTCCTTGATCGGAGTTACGAGCAGTACTTC.

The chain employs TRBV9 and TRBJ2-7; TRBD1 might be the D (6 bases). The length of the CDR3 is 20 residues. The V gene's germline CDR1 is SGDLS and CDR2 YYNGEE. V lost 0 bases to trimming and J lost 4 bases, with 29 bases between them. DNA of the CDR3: TGTGCCAGCAGCGTAGGACAAACCCCCCGGTTACTCGGGACATCATACGAGCAGTACTTC. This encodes CASSVGQTPRLLGTSYEQYF.

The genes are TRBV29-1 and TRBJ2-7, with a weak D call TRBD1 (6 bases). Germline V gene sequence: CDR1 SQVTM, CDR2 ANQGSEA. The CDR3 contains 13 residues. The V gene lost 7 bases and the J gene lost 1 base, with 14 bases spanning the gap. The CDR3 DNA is TGCAGCGCCCCAGGGGTAGGGTCCTACGAGCAGTACTTC. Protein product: CSAPGVGSYEQYF.

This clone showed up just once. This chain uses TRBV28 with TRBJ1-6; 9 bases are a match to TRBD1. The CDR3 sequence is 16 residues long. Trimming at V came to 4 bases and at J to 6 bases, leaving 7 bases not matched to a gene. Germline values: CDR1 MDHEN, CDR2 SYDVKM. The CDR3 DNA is TGTGCCAGCAGTTCAACTCGGGACAGGGCTAATTCACCCCTCCACTTT. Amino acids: CASSSTRDRANSPLHF.

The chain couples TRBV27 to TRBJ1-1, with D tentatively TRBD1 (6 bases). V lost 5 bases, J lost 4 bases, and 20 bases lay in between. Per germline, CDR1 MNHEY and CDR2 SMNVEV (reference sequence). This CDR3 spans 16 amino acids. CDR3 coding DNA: TGTGCCAGCAGTCCAACCTTTTTGGGGGCCGGCACTGAAGCTTTCTTT. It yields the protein CASSPTFLGAGTEAFF.

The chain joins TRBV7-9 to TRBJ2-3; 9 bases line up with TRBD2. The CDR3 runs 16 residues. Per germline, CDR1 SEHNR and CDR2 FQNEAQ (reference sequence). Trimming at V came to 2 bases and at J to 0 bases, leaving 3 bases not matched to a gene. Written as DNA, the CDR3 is TGTGCCAGCAGCTTACCCCTAGCGGGGAGCACAGATACGCAGTATTTT. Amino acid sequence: CASSLPLAGSTDTQYF. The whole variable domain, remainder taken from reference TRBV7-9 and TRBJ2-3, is DTGVSQNPRHKITKRGQNVTFRCDPISEHNRLYWYRQTLGQGPEFLTYFQNEAQLEKSRLLSDRFSAERPKGSFSTLEIQRTEQGDSAMYLCASSLPLAGSTDTQYFGPGTRLTVL.

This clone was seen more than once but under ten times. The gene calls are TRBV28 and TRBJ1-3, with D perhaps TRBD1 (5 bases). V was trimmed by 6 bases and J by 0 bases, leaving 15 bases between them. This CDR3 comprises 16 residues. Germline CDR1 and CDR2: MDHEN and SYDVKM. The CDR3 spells CASSPGLLLSGNTIYF. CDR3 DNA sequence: TGTGCCAGCAGCCCGGGACTCTTACTCTCTGGAAACACCATATATTTT.

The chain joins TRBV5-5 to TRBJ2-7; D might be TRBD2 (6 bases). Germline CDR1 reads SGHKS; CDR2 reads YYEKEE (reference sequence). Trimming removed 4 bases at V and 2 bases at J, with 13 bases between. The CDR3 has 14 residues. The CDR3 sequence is CASSPLGGAYEQYF. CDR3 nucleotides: TGTGCCAGCAGCCCCCTAGGAGGGGCCTACGAGCAGTACTTC.

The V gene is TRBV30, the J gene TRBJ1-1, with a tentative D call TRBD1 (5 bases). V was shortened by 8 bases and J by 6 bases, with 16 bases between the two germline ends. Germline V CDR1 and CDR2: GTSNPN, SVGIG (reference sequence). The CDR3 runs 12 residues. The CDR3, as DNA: TGTGCCCGGATGTGGTGGGGGGCTGAAGCTTTCTTT. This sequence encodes CARMWWGAEAFF. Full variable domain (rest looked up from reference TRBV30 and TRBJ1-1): SQTIHQWPATLVQPVGSPLSLECTVEGTSNPNLYWYRQAAGRGLQLLFYSVGIGQISSEVPQNLSASRPQDRQFILSSKKLLLSDSGFYLCARMWWGAEAFFGQGTRLTVV.

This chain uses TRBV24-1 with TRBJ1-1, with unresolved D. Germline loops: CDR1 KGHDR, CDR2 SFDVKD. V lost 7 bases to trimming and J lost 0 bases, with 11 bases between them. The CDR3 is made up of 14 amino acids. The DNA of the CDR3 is TGTGCCACCAGGGAGTCAACGATGAACACTGAAGCTTTCTTT. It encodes CATRESTMNTEAFF.